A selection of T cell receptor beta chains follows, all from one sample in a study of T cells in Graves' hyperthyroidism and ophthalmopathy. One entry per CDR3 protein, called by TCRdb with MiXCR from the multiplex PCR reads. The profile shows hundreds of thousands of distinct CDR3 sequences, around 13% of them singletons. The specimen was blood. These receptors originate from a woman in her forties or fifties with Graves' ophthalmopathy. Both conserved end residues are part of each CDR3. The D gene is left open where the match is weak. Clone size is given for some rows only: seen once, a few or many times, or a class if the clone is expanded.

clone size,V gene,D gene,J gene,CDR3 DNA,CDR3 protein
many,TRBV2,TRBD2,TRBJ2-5,TGTGCCAGCAGTGAATCTAGCGGGAGAGAGACCCAGTACTTC,CASSESSGRETQYF
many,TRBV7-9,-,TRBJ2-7,TGTGCCAGCAGCTTAGGGTTTGGACAAATCTACGAGCAGTACTTC,CASSLGFGQIYEQYF
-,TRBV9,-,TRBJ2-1,TGTGCCAGCAGCGCCTCACTAGTTCGTGAGCAGTTCTTC,CASSASLVREQFF
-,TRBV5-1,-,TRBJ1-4,TGCGCCAGCAGCTCCCAGGGGACAATTAATGAAAAACTGTTTTTT,CASSSQGTINEKLFF
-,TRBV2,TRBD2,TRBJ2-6,TGTGCCAGCAGGCTAGCGGGAGCCACTGGGGCCAACGTCCTGACTTTC,CASRLAGATGANVLTF
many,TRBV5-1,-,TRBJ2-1,TGCGCCAGCAGCTCCAGGGTATCCTCCTACAATGAGCAGTTCTTC,CASSSRVSSYNEQFF
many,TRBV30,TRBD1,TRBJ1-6,TGTGCCTGGACCTTGGACAGGGTTAATTCACCCCTCCACTTT,CAWTLDRVNSPLHF
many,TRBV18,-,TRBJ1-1,TGTGCCAGCTCACCTTCGAAGCCGGGACACCCGAACACTGAAGCTTTCTTT,CASSPSKPGHPNTEAFF
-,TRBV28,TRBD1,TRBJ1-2,TGTGCCAGCTTAGACCGGGACAGGGATGGCTACACCTTC,CASLDRDRDGYTF
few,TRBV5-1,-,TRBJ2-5,TGCGCCAGCAGCTTGGACAGACCGCAAGAGACCCAGTACTTC,CASSLDRPQETQYF
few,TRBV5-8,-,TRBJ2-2,TGTGCCAGCAGCCTGATACAGGGATTGAGGCCAAACACCGGGGAGCTGTTTTTT,CASSLIQGLRPNTGELFF
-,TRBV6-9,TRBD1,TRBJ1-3,TGTGCCAGCAGATATCGGACAGGGGGCGAGTACACCATATATTTT,CASRYRTGGEYTIYF
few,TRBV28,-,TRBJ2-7,TGTGCCAGCAGTTTTAATGGGGGGACTGTCTACGAGCAGTACTTC,CASSFNGGTVYEQYF
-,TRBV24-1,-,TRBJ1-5,TGTGCCACCAGTGATTCCCGGATTCCAGAGAATCAGCCCCAGCATTTT,CATSDSRIPENQPQHF
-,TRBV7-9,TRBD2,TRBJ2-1,TGTGCCAGCAGACCGGGGACTAGCGGGAGATTCGATGAGCAGTTCTTC,CASRPGTSGRFDEQFF
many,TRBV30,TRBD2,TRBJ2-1,TGTGCCTGGAGTTGGGGGCTAGCGGGAGGAGGTGAGCAGTTCTTC,CAWSWGLAGGGEQFF
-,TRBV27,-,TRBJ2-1,TGTGCCAGCAGGCCCACAATGGAAGGCTACGAGCAGTTCTTC,CASRPTMEGYEQFF
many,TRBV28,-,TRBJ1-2,TGTGCCAGCAGTTTCTCAGGCCGAGCTAACTATGGCTACACCTTC,CASSFSGRANYGYTF
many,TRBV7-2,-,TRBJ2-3,TGTGCCAGCAGCTTAGAAGGCCTTAGCACAGATACGCAGTATTTT,CASSLEGLSTDTQYF
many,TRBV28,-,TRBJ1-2,TGTGCCAACCTAGGTGTCAGGGGAGGCGGCTACACCTTC,CANLGVRGGGYTF
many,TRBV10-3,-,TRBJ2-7,TGTGCCATCAGGGAGGGGGCCCAGGCGACCTACGAGCAGTACTTC,CAIREGAQATYEQYF
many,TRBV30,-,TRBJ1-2,TGTGCCTGGATCTTTCATCGGGAGACTAGAGGTGGCTACACCTTC,CAWIFHRETRGGYTF
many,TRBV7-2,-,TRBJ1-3,TGTGCCAGCAGCCTAGCCAAGGGTGGAAACACCATATATTTT,CASSLAKGGNTIYF
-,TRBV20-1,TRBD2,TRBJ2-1,TGCAGTGCTACACACATAGCGGGAGCGAGCTCCTACAATGAGCAGTTCTTC,CSATHIAGASSYNEQFF
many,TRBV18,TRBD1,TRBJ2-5,TGTGCCAGCTCATCACGACAGGGTCTGGAGACCCAGTACTTC,CASSSRQGLETQYF
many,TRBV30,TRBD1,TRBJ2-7,TGTGCCTGGAGTGTACTGCAGGGACAGGGGGCCTACGAGCAGTACTTC,CAWSVLQGQGAYEQYF
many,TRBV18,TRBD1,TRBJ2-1,TGTGCCAGCTCACCGACAACAGGGGGCTATGAGCAGTTCTTC,CASSPTTGGYEQFF
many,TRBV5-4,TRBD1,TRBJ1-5,TGTGCCAGCAGCACCCCGGACAGGGGTGGCAATCAGCCCCAGCATTTT,CASSTPDRGGNQPQHF